This note documents a single T cell receptor (beta chain) sequence. The CDR3 spans 14 residues. Germline loops: CDR1 SGHAT, CDR2 FQNNGV. Trimming pared 5 bases from V and 5 bases from J, leaving 15 bases between. This sample is drawn from a study of blood T cell repertoires in COVID-19. Methods used by the authors: Scientists estimated how many nucleated cells there were by amplifying reference gene primers. TCRdb's table, derived via immunoSEQ multiplex PCR, lists solely in-frame clones and lacks some. The V and J calls and clone size are taken from that table; D and trimming were inferred from the DNA. Of 300,000 to 350,000 clones in the sample, roughly 90% were seen once. The cohort comprised adults aged roughly 18 to 95 years residing in 20 to 30 US areas. Categorization into cohorts depended on clinical history that participants reported. Symptom resolution, clearance, or two negative PCRs marked the recovered donors of Cohort 3.

The sequencing input was PBMCs or T cells enriched from blood (not recorded which). The sequence was collected from a woman in her 30s who had recovered from COVID-19. This sequence joins TRBV11-2 and TRBJ2-5, with a weak D call TRBD1 (6 bases). CDR3 protein: CASSQQGQKETQYF. DNA for the CDR3: TGTGCCAGCAGCCAACAGGGCCAGAAGGAGACCCAGTACTTC.